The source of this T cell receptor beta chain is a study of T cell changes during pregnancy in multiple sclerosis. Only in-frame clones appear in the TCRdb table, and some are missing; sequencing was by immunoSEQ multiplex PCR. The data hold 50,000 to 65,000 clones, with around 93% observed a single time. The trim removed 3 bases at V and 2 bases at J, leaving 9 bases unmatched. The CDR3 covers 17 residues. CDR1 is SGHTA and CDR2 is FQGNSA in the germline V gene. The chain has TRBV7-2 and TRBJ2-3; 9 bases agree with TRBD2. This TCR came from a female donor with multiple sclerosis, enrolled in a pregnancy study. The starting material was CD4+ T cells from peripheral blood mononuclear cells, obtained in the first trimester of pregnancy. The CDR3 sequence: CASSLRRLAGDTDTQYF. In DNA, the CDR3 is TGTGCCAGCAGCTTGCGTAGGTTAGCGGGGGACACAGATACGCAGTATTTT. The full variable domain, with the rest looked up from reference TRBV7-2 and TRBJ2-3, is GAGVSQSPSNKVTEKGKDVELRCDPISGHTALYWYRQSLGQGLEFLIYFQGNSAPDKSGLPSDRFSAERTGGSVSTLTIQRTQQEDSAVYLCASSLRRLAGDTDTQYFGPGTRLTVL.